The sample holds one count of the clone carrying this T cell receptor (beta chain). This record belongs to a study of blood T cell repertoires in COVID-19. For the study at large: Both acute and convalescent COVID-19 samples were obtained from the United States, Italy and Spain. The analysed material was cDNA or gDNA that came from T cells, B-cell-depleted T cells, or PBMCs.

Authors' analysis steps: Amplification with reference gene primers provided the estimates of nucleated cell counts. Here immunoSEQ multiplex PCR was the method, and the copy in TCRdb shows in-frame clones only, minus some. For V, J and clone size, that table is used; D and trimming come from the DNA. The sample records 100,000 or so clones, around 90% being singletons. This receptor was identified in a man aged 50 to 59 with active COVID-19. The sequencing input was peripheral blood.

This CDR3 is CSVEKRGLNDEQFF. In DNA form, the CDR3 reads TGCAGCGTTGAGAAGCGGGGGCTAAACGATGAGCAGTTCTTC. This sequence joins TRBV29-1 and TRBJ2-1; 8 bases match TRBD2. J was trimmed by 8 bases and V by 3 bases; bases with no gene match: 9. Germline CDR1 reads SQVTM; CDR2 reads ANQGSEA. The CDR3 runs to 14 residues.